This T cell receptor (beta chain) was sequenced during a study of graft-versus-host responses after intestinal transplantation. Study at large: Recipients uniformly received anti-thymocyte globulin induction, followed by tacrolimus and steroids for three to four years.

Only in-frame clones appear in the TCRdb table, and some are missing; sequencing was by immunoSEQ multiplex PCR. The sample holds tens of thousands of clones, roughly 89% seen once. On this clone: Its antigen is not known.

Both intraepithelial and lamina propria lymphocytes were released by processing graft tissue. Study-level points and caveats: There was an association between peak levels of circulating GvH clones and early post-transplant HvG declines. Individuals carrying graft-donor T cell macrochimerism showed high graft-versus-host to host-versus-graft clonal ratios in allografts.

This CDR3 contains 16 residues. Between the trimmed V and J ends, which lost 0 bases and 1 base, there was a span of 10 bases. Per the germline V gene, CDR1 is MGHRA and CDR2 is YSYEKL. Source: ileum tissue, taken 357 days after transplant. The V call is TRBV4-1, the J call TRBJ1-5; D not certain. The origin of this receptor is a human patient who received an intestinal transplant, so some T cells may come from the graft donor. Here the CDR3 reads CASSQDKAVSNQPQHF. The CDR3 DNA reads as TGCGCCAGCAGCCAAGATAAGGCAGTAAGCAATCAGCCCCAGCATTTT.